The T cell receptor (beta chain) described here comes from a study of T cell responses to AZD1222 COVID-19 vaccine. This clone was seen a few times. Its antigen is as yet unknown. The length of the CDR3 is 14 residues. V lost 6 bases, J lost 1 base, and 9 bases lay in between. Germline values: CDR1 SGHVS, CDR2 FNYEAQ. Repertoires were generated with immunoSEQ multiplex PCR, while TCRdb's copy carries only in-frame clones and drops some. The repertoire holds 70,000 to 75,000 clones, 70% to 90% seen once, with 1% to 1.5% in the top ten. General observations from the study: Spike-specific TCR breadth and depth were elevated following two AZD1222 doses.

V gene TRBV7-6 combines with J gene TRBJ2-2, with D perhaps TRBD2 (6 bases). The receptor comes from an adult who received the AZD1222 COVID-19 vaccine. The sample in question was peripheral blood, obtained 28 days after the second AZD1222 dose. Here the CDR3 reads CASRLALNTGELFF. The CDR3 nucleotides are TGTGCCAGCAGGCTAGCGTTGAACACCGGGGAGCTGTTTTTT.